A selection of T cell receptor beta chains follows, all from one sample in a study of T cells after yellow fever vaccination. Each CDR3 protein is one row after TCRdb ran MiXCR on the 5' RACE reads. Among about 240,000 distinct CDR3 sequences listed, 6.5% to 8.5% were seen once. The sample in question was CD4+ T cells sorted from PBMCs, obtained 15 days after the yellow fever booster vaccination. The source is a man aged 25-45 years who received the YFV17D yellow fever vaccine. CDR3s include the opening cysteine and the closing phenylalanine or tryptophan. Fields, in order: clone size, V gene, J gene, D gene, CDR3 protein, CDR3 DNA. A D gene is named only where the DNA matches it firmly. The size of a clone is reported for some rows only, either as once, few or many, or as a class for expanded clones.

>few|TRBV20-1|TRBJ2-3|-
CSARGVRDF
TGCAGTGCAAGGGGGGTGCGGGATTTT
>few|TRBV24-1|TRBJ2-1|-
CATSDLRKQFF
TGTGCCACCAGTGATCTGAGGAAGCAGTTCTTC
>-|TRBV12-3/TRBV12-4|TRBJ2-1|-
CASSAGSGGYNEQFF
TGTGCCAGCAGTGCGGGGTCCGGGGGCTACAATGAGCAGTTCTTC
>-|TRBV12-5|TRBJ2-3|-
CASGLDTDTQYF
TGTGCTAGTGGCCTCGACACAGATACGCAGTATTTT
>-|TRBV11-2|TRBJ2-3|TRBD2
CASSLGSSGRVDTQYF
TGTGCCAGCAGCTTAGGTTCTAGCGGGAGAGTTGATACGCAGTATTTT
>many|TRBV5-6|TRBJ2-1|TRBD2
CASTRRSGSSYNEQFF
TGTGCCAGCACCCGAAGGAGCGGGAGCTCCTACAATGAGCAGTTCTTC
>many|TRBV20-1|TRBJ2-3|-
CSVSAGIPPDTQYF
TGCAGTGTTTCGGCGGGAATCCCCCCAGATACGCAGTATTTT
>-|TRBV6-1|TRBJ2-2|-
CASRLTAGTGELFF
TGTGCCAGCAGACTCACCGCTGGCACCGGGGAGCTGTTTTTT
>-|TRBV6-2/TRBV6-3|TRBJ2-3|TRBD2
CASSSGLDPNTQYF
TGTGCCAGCAGCAGCGGACTAGACCCAAATACGCAGTATTTT
>many|TRBV4-1|TRBJ2-5|-
CASSQGSGGGQETQYF
TGCGCCAGCAGCCAAGGGAGTGGAGGCGGGCAAGAGACCCAGTACTTC